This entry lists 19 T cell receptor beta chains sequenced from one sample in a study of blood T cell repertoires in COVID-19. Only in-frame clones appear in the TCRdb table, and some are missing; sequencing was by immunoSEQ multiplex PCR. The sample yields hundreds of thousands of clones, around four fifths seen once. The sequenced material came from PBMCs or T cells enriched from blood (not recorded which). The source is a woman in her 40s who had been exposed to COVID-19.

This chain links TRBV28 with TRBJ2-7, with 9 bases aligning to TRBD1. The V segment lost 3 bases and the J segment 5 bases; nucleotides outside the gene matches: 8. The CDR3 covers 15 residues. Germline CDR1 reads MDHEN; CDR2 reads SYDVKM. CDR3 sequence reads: CASSFGDRALDEQYF. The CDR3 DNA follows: TGTGCCAGCAGTTTCGGGGACAGGGCCCTCGACGAGCAGTACTTC. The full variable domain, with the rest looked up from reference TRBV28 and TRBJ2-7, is DVKVTQSSRYLVKRTGEKVFLECVQDMDHENMFWYRQDPGLGLRLIYFSYDVKMKEKGDIPEGYSVSREKKERFSLILESASTNQTSMYLCASSFGDRALDEQYFGPGTRLTVT.

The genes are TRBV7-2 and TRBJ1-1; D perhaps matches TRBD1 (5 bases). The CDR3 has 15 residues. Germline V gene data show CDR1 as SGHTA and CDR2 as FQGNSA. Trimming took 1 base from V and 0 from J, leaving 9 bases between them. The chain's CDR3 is CASSLGPGMNTEAFF. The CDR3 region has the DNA TGTGCCAGCAGCTTAGGGCCAGGGATGAACACTGAAGCTTTCTTT.

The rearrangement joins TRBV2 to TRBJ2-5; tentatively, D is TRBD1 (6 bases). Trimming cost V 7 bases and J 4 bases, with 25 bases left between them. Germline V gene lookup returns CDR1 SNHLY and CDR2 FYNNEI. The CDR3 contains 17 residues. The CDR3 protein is CASNADPFVQGRETQYF. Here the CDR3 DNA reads TGTGCCAGCAATGCGGACCCATTTGTGCAGGGGCGAGAGACCCAGTACTTC. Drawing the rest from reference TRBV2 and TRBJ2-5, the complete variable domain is EPEVTQTPSHQVTQMGQEVILRCVPISNHLYFYWYRQILGQKVEFLVSFYNNEISEKSEIFDDQFSVERPDGSNFTLKIRSTKLEDSAMYFCASNADPFVQGRETQYFGPGTRLLVL.

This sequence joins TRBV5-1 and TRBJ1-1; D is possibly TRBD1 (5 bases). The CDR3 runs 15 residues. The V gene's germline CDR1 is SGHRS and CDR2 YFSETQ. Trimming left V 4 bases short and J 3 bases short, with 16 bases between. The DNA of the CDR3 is TGCGCCAGCAGCGCCCCGGCGGGGCGGGACACTGAAGCTTTCTTT. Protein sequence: CASSAPAGRDTEAFF.

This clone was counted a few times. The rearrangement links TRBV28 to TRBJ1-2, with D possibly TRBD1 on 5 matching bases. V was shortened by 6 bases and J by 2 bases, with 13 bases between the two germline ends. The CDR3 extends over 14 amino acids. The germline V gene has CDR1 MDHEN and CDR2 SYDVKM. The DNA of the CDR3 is TGTGCCAGCAGGCGGGGGGAAGCCAACTATGGCTACACCTTC. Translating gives CASRRGEANYGYTF.

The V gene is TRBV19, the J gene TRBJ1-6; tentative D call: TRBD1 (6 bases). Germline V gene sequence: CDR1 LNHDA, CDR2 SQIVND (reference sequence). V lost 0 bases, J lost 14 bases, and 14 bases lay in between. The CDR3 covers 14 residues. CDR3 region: CASSIDKQGTALHF. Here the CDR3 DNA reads TGTGCCAGTAGTATAGATAAACAGGGAACAGCCCTCCACTTT. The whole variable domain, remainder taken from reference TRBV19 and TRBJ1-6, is DGGITQSPKYLFRKEGQNVTLSCEQNLNHDAMYWYRQDPGQGLRLIYYSQIVNDFQKGDIAEGYSVSREKKESFPLTVTSAQKNPTAFYLCASSIDKQGTALHFGNGTRLTVT.

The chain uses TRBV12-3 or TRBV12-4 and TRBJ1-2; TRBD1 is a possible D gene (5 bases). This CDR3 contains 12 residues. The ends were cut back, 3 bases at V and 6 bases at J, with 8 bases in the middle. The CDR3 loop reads CASSFAGNGYTF. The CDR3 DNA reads TGTGCCAGCAGTTTTGCAGGGAATGGCTACACCTTC.

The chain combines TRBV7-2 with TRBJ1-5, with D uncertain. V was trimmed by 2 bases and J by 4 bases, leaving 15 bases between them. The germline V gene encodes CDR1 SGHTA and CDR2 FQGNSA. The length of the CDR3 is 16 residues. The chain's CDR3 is CASSLMLTPTNQPQHF. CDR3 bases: TGTGCCAGCAGCTTAATGTTGACACCTACAAATCAGCCCCAGCATTTT. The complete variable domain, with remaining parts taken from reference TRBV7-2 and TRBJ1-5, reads GAGVSQSPSNKVTEKGKDVELRCDPISGHTALYWYRQSLGQGLEFLIYFQGNSAPDKSGLPSDRFSAERTGGSVSTLTIQRTQQEDSAVYLCASSLMLTPTNQPQHFGDGTRLSIL.

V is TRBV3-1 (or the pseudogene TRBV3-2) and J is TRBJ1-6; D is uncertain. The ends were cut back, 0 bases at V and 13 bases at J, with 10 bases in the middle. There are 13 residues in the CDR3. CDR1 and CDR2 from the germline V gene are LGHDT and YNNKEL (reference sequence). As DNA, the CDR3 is TGTGCCAGCAGCCAAGACAGTATGCAGCCCCTCCACTTT. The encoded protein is CASSQDSMQPLHF.

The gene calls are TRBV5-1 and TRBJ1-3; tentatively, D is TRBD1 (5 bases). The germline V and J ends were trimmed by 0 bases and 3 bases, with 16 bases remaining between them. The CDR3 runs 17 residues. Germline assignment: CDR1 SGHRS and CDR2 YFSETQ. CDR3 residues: CASSLEPVKGIGNTIYF. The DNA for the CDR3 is TGCGCCAGCAGCTTGGAGCCCGTAAAGGGGATTGGAAACACCATATATTTT.

The CDR3: CASSLEGGGSYNEQFF. The CDR3 nucleotides are TGTGCCAGCAGCTTAGAGGGCGGGGGCTCCTACAATGAGCAGTTCTTC. The V and J genes are TRBV7-3 and TRBJ2-1; TRBD2 agrees at 7 bases. CDR1 and CDR2 (germline): SGHTA, FQGTGA. This CDR3 contains 16 residues. The ends lost 2 bases at V and 0 bases at J; junction bases unmatched: 4.

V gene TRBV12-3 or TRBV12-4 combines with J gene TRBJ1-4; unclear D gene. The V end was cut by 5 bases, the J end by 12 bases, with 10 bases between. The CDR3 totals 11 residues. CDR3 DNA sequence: TGTGCCAGCAGTCCCCAAACGGAACTGTTTTTT. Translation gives CASSPQTELFF.

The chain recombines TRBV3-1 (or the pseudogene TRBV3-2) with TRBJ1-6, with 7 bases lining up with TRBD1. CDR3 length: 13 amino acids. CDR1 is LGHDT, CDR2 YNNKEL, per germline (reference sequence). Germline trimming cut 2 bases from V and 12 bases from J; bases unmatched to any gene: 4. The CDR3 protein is CASSQQQGLPLHF. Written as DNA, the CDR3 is TGTGCCAGCAGCCAACAACAGGGGTTACCCCTCCACTTT.

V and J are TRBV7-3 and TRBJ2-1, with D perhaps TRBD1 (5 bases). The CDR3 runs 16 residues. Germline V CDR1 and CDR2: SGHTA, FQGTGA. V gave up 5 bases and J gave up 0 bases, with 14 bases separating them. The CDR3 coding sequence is TGTGCCAGCAGCCACGGTCGGACACACTCCTACAATGAGCAGTTCTTC. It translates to CASSHGRTHSYNEQFF.

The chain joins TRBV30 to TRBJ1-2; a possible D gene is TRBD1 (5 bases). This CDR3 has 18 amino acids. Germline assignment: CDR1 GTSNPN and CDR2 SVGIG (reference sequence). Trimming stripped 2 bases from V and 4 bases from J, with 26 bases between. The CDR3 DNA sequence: TGTGCCTGGAGTACCCCGGCGGGAGGGGAAGGATCCCTCTATGGCTACACCTTC. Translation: CAWSTPAGGEGSLYGYTF.

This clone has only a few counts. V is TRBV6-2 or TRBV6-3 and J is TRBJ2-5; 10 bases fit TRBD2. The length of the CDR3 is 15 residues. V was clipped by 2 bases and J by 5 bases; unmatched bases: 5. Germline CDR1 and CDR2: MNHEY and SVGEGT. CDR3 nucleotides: TGTGCCAGCAGTTACGGGCTAGCGGGGGTGGAGACCCAGTACTTC. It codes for CASSYGLAGVETQYF.

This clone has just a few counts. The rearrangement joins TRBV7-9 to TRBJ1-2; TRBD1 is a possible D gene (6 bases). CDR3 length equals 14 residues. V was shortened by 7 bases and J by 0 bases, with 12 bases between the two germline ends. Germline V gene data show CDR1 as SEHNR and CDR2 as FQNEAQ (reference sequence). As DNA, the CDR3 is TGTGCCAGCACCCTAGGGGGATCTAACTATGGCTACACCTTC. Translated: CASTLGGSNYGYTF.

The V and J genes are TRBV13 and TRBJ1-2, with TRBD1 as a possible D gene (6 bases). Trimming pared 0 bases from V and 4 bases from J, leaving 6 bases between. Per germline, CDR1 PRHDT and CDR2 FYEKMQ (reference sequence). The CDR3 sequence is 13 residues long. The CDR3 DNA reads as TGTGCCAGCAGCTTAGGGGACAGCTATGGCTACACCTTC. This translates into CASSLGDSYGYTF.

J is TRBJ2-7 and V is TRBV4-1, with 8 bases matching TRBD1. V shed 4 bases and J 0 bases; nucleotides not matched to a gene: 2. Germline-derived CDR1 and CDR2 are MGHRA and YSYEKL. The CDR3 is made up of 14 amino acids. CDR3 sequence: CASSPQGASYEQYF. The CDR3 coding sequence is TGCGCCAGCAGCCCGCAGGGGGCCTCCTACGAGCAGTACTTC.